These 25 T cell receptor beta chains originate from one sample sequenced in a study of CD8+ T cells in alopecia areata. The sequencing template was cDNA reverse transcribed from extracted RNA. The protocol was immunoSEQ multiplex PCR, while the TCRdb copy is restricted to in-frame clones and leaves out a portion. The table records about 200,000 clones, roughly three fifths of them present only once. Sequences were obtained from CD8+ T cells sorted from blood. Source of these receptors: a human donor in good health.

V and J are TRBV13 and TRBJ2-5; 11 bases match TRBD2. The V segment lost 4 bases and the J segment 1 base; nucleotides outside the gene matches: 2. Germline V gives CDR1 PRHDT, CDR2 FYEKMQ (reference sequence). The CDR3 is made up of 15 amino acids. The CDR3 region is CASSSTSGGQETQYF. CDR3 nucleotide sequence: TGTGCCAGCAGCTCCACTAGCGGGGGCCAAGAGACCCAGTACTTC.

This clone was picked up many times. This CDR3 is CASSPRANTYEQYF. The CDR3 region has the DNA TGTGCCAGCAGCCCCCGGGCCAACACCTACGAGCAGTACTTC. V and J are TRBV9 and TRBJ2-7; D ambiguous. Germline V CDR1 and CDR2: SGDLS, YYNGEE. This CDR3 contains 14 residues. V was cut by 4 bases and J by 2 bases, with 13 bases left in between.

This chain connects TRBV27 to TRBJ2-5; D is tentatively TRBD1 or TRBD2 (5 bases each). The V and J ends lost 0 bases and 5 bases respectively, with 10 bases between them. The CDR3 runs 14 residues. Germline V lookup: CDR1 MNHEY, CDR2 SMNVEV (reference sequence). The CDR3 sequence: CASSLSGRGETQYF. Here the CDR3 DNA reads TGTGCCAGCAGTTTATCCGGCCGGGGCGAGACCCAGTACTTC.

V gene TRBV29-1 combines with J gene TRBJ2-1; 11 bases map to TRBD2. The V gene's germline CDR1 is SQVTM and CDR2 ANQGSEA. This CDR3 comprises 15 residues. The junction had 7 bases not matched to a gene; V was cut back by 3 bases and J by 6 bases. CDR3 sequence: CSVEGNSGGANEQFF. CDR3 sequence (DNA): TGCAGCGTTGAGGGTAATAGCGGGGGGGCCAATGAGCAGTTCTTC.

The chain uses TRBV2 and TRBJ2-1; 9 bases align to TRBD2. This CDR3 contains 16 residues. Looked up from germline, CDR1 is SNHLY and CDR2 is FYNNEI. V lost 8 bases and J lost 1; bases outside the gene matches: 9. DNA of the CDR3: TGTGCCAGCCCCCAGGTTAGCGGGGGATCCTACAATGAGCAGTTCTTC. It is translated as CASPQVSGGSYNEQFF.

The chain couples TRBV25-1 to TRBJ1-4; D not certain. The CDR3 is made up of 13 amino acids. Germline V CDR1 and CDR2: MGHDK, SYGVNS. V lost 1 base and J lost 8, with 8 bases in between. CDR3 amino acids: CASSELVREKLFF. CDR3 coding DNA: TGTGCCAGCAGTGAATTGGTTCGGGAAAAACTGTTTTTT.

This chain links TRBV29-1 with TRBJ1-2; 7 nucleotides agree with TRBD1. After removal of 2 bases from V and 5 bases from J, the junction contained 2 bases not matched to a gene. Germline CDR1 SQVTM, CDR2 ANQGSEA. The CDR3 extends over 12 amino acids. CDR3 region: CSVERQGYGYTF. In nucleotides, the CDR3 is TGCAGCGTTGAAAGACAGGGTTATGGCTACACCTTC.

The gene calls are TRBV5-6 and TRBJ1-1; D perhaps matches TRBD1 (5 bases). The CDR3 covers 14 residues. Germline lookup yields CDR1 SGHDT and CDR2 YYEEEE. V gave up 2 bases and J gave up 4 bases, with 12 bases separating them. CDR3 loop: CASSLEGLGTEAFF. The CDR3 DNA is TGTGCCAGCAGCTTAGAGGGGCTCGGCACTGAAGCTTTCTTT.

The table lists this clone with a count of one. V usage is TRBV6-5 and J usage is TRBJ2-3, with D uncertain. V dropped 2 bases and J dropped 1 base, with 4 bases sitting between them. Germline V gene lookup returns CDR1 MNHEY and CDR2 SVGAGI. This CDR3 is built from 13 residues. CDR3 loop: CASSYAGTDTQYF. CDR3 DNA: TGTGCCAGCAGTTACGCAGGCACAGATACGCAGTATTTT.

This chain connects TRBV29-1 to TRBJ1-2; D uncertain. Trimming shortened V by 4 bases and J by 4 bases, and 7 bases separated the two germline ends. The germline V gene encodes CDR1 SQVTM and CDR2 ANQGSEA. This CDR3 region has 11 residues. CDR3 sequence (DNA): TGCAGCGTTGGGATCGGCTATGGCTACACCTTC. Translating it yields CSVGIGYGYTF. The variable domain in full, completed from reference TRBV29-1 and TRBJ1-2, reads SAVISQKPSRDICQRGTSLTIQCQVDSQVTMMFWYRQQPGQSLTLIATANQGSEATYESGFVIDKFPISRPNLTFSTLTVSNMSPEDSSIYLCSVGIGYGYTFGSGTRLTVV.

The genes are TRBV6-5 and TRBJ2-3; D gene uncertain. This CDR3 has 11 residues. Germline values: CDR1 MNHEY, CDR2 SVGAGI. V lost 3 bases and J lost 7, with 5 bases in between. In DNA form, the CDR3 reads TGTGCCAGCAGTTATGAACATACGCAGTATTTT. Its protein product is CASSYEHTQYF.

The chain combines TRBV5-6 with TRBJ1-6; D is undetermined. This CDR3 is 17 amino acids long. Trimming shortened V by 4 bases and J by 5 bases, and 19 bases separated the two germline ends. Looked up from germline, CDR1 is SGHDT and CDR2 is YYEEEE. CDR3 sequence reads: CASSPKWPVRDNSPLHF. As DNA, the CDR3 is TGTGCCAGCAGCCCAAAGTGGCCGGTGCGCGATAATTCACCCCTCCACTTT.

The chain is built from TRBV29-1 and TRBJ1-2; TRBD1 agrees at 8 bases. There are 13 residues in the CDR3. J lost 5 bases, V lost 6 bases, and 8 bases had no gene match. Germline CDR1 is SQVTM and CDR2 is ANQGSEA. Written as DNA, the CDR3 is TGCAGCGTCCCGGACAGGGTTGGGTATGGCTACACCTTC. Residues: CSVPDRVGYGYTF.

This chain connects TRBV15 to TRBJ2-1, with D possibly being TRBD1 or TRBD2 (6 bases each). The CDR3 is made up of 15 amino acids. Germline V gene data show CDR1 as LNHNV and CDR2 as YYDKDF (reference sequence). V was cut by 4 bases and J by 8 bases, with 18 bases left in between. The CDR3 region is CATSTTFFGGDEQFF. The CDR3 region has the DNA TGTGCCACCAGCACCACCTTCTTCGGGGGCGATGAGCAGTTCTTC.

The V and J genes are TRBV9 and TRBJ2-5; tentatively, D is TRBD2 (5 bases). CDR3 length equals 13 residues. V lost 0 bases and J lost 5, with 8 bases in between. Per the germline V gene, CDR1 is SGDLS and CDR2 is YYNGEE. Here the CDR3 reads CASSVGGPETQYF. The DNA of the CDR3 is TGTGCCAGCAGCGTAGGAGGGCCGGAGACCCAGTACTTC.

This clone was observed a few times. The chain is built from TRBV13 and TRBJ2-5; D is possibly TRBD2 (5 bases). The CDR3 is 14 residues long. Germline-derived CDR1 and CDR2 are PRHDT and FYEKMQ (reference sequence). V lost 2 bases, J lost 2 bases, and 9 bases lay in between. CDR3 loop: CASSLSGVQETQYF. The CDR3, as DNA: TGTGCCAGCAGCTTATCCGGGGTTCAAGAGACCCAGTACTTC.

The chain employs TRBV13 and TRBJ2-1, with 12 nucleotides matching TRBD1. CDR1 PRHDT and CDR2 FYEKMQ come from the germline V gene (reference sequence). V shed 5 bases and J 7 bases; nucleotides not matched to a gene: 6. CDR3 length equals 15 residues. CDR3 sequence (DNA): TGTGCCAGCAGCCACCGGGACAGGGGGCGGAATGAGCAGTTCTTC. Residues: CASSHRDRGRNEQFF.

J is TRBJ2-1 and V is TRBV2; 11 bases are shared with TRBD2. Per the germline V gene, CDR1 is SNHLY and CDR2 is FYNNEI. The CDR3 totals 13 residues. V dropped 2 bases and J dropped 15; count of bases not matched to a gene: 6. CDR3 coding DNA: TGTGCCAGCAGTGAAAGTGGACTAGCGGGCCTGTTCTTC. Translation gives CASSESGLAGLFF.

This clone turned up a few times. The gene calls are TRBV7-2 and TRBJ2-7; D is unresolved. CDR1 is SGHTA, CDR2 FQGNSA, per germline. The CDR3 extends over 12 amino acids. The ends were cut back, 5 bases at V and 2 bases at J, with 7 bases in the middle. The CDR3 spells CASSLTPYEQYF. The CDR3 bases are TGTGCCAGCAGCCTCACGCCCTACGAGCAGTACTTC.

J is TRBJ1-6 and V is TRBV5-4; TRBD1 agrees at 7 bases. Germline assignment: CDR1 SGHNT and CDR2 YYREEE (reference sequence). The CDR3 length is 15 residues. V dropped 7 bases and J dropped 9; count of bases not matched to a gene: 13. The DNA of the CDR3 is TGTGCCAGCGGCAGGGGGACCGGGGGGATTTCACCCCTCCACTTT. This codes for CASGRGTGGISPLHF.

The chain couples TRBV7-9 to TRBJ1-2; D gene ambiguous. Germline CDR1 SEHNR, CDR2 FQNEAQ (reference sequence). This CDR3 is 14 amino acids long. Deletions cut 0 bases from V and 4 bases from J, with 9 bases between. CDR3 sequence: CASSLASQIYGYTF. CDR3 DNA: TGTGCCAGCAGCTTAGCGTCACAGATCTATGGCTACACCTTC.

The V and J genes are TRBV5-4 and TRBJ2-5, with D uncertain. The germline V gene has CDR1 SGHNT and CDR2 YYREEE (reference sequence). The CDR3 runs 13 residues. V dropped 4 bases and J dropped 5 bases, with 12 bases sitting between them. DNA for the CDR3: TGTGCCAGCAGCCCTCCGAATGGGGAGACCCAGTACTTC. Translation gives CASSPPNGETQYF.

The rearrangement uses TRBV30 and TRBJ2-5, with D perhaps TRBD2 (6 bases). Trimming took 3 bases from V and 1 from J, leaving 18 bases between them. The V gene's germline CDR1 is GTSNPN and CDR2 SVGIG (reference sequence). The CDR3 contains 16 residues. CDR3 nucleotide sequence: TGTGCCTGGAGGCCTTGGGGTGGGGGGTCCCAAGAGACCCAGTACTTC. Translation: CAWRPWGGGSQETQYF.

The J gene is TRBJ1-2, the V gene TRBV5-1; 9 bases agree with TRBD1. The germline CDR1 and CDR2 sequences are SGHRS and YFSETQ. This CDR3 has 15 residues. V lost 5 bases and J lost 7; bases outside the gene matches: 12. Here the CDR3 reads CASRSPGQGAIGYTF. In DNA, the CDR3 is TGCGCCAGCAGGAGTCCGGGACAGGGTGCGATTGGCTACACCTTC. Full variable domain (outside the CDR3, taken from reference TRBV5-1 and TRBJ1-2): KAGVTQTPRYLIKTRGQQVTLSCSPISGHRSVSWYQQTPGQGLQFLFEYFSETQRNKGNFPGRFSGRQFSNSRSEMNVSTLELGDSALYLCASRSPGQGAIGYTFGSGTRLTVV.

The gene calls are TRBV2 and TRBJ1-1; D is unresolved. Deletions cut 5 bases from V and 6 bases from J, with 13 bases between. Germline V gene data show CDR1 as SNHLY and CDR2 as FYNNEI. The CDR3 length is 13 residues. CDR3 nucleotides: TGTGCCAGCAGTATGGGGTGGTGGGCTGAAGCTTTCTTT. Translated: CASSMGWWAEAFF.